A selection of T cell receptor beta chains follows, all from one sample in a study of blood T cell repertoires in COVID-19. Assay used: immunoSEQ multiplex PCR; TCRdb lists only in-frame clones, some missing. This table has about 210,000 clones, around 81% appearing once. Source material: PBMCs or T cells enriched from blood (not recorded which). These receptors were taken from a woman aged 45-60 years with acute COVID-19. CDR3s include the opening cysteine and the closing phenylalanine or tryptophan. Fields, in order: J gene, clone size, V gene, D gene, CDR3 protein, CDR3 DNA. A D gene is named only where the DNA matches it firmly. Rows give clone size only sometimes, using once, few, many, or a class for an expanded clone.

J gene: TRBJ2-1
clone size: .
V gene: TRBV3-1/TRBV3-2
D gene: TRBD1
CDR3 protein: CASSRRDRIYNEQFF
CDR3 DNA: TGTGCCAGCAGCCGCCGGGACAGGATCTACAATGAGCAGTTCTTC

J gene: TRBJ2-1
clone size: .
V gene: TRBV18
D gene: .
CDR3 protein: CASSPLAPSSYNEQFF
CDR3 DNA: TGTGCCAGCTCACCCTTGGCCCCCAGCTCCTACAATGAGCAGTTCTTC

J gene: TRBJ2-1
clone size: .
V gene: TRBV19
D gene: TRBD2
CDR3 protein: CASSIEVTSDKQREQFF
CDR3 DNA: TGTGCCAGTAGTATAGAAGTCACTAGCGACAAGCAGCGTGAGCAGTTCTTC

J gene: TRBJ2-2
clone size: .
V gene: TRBV5-4
D gene: .
CDR3 protein: CASSLAGWEKTGELFF
CDR3 DNA: TGTGCCAGCAGCTTGGCAGGGTGGGAAAAAACCGGGGAGCTGTTTTTT

J gene: TRBJ1-5
clone size: .
V gene: TRBV3-1/TRBV3-2
D gene: .
CDR3 protein: CASSLTGNQPQHF
CDR3 DNA: TGTGCCAGCAGCCTTACAGGGAATCAGCCCCAGCATTTT

J gene: TRBJ2-5
clone size: .
V gene: TRBV3-1/TRBV3-2
D gene: TRBD2
CDR3 protein: CASSQSLGAGQETQYF
CDR3 DNA: TGTGCCAGCAGCCAGTCTCTCGGAGCGGGGCAAGAGACCCAGTACTTC

J gene: TRBJ2-5
clone size: once
V gene: TRBV5-1
D gene: TRBD1
CDR3 protein: CASSSGTGGETQYF
CDR3 DNA: TGCGCCAGCAGCTCAGGGACAGGGGGAGAGACCCAGTACTTC

J gene: TRBJ2-7
clone size: many
V gene: TRBV28
D gene: .
CDR3 protein: CASRGTGTDSYEQYF
CDR3 DNA: TGTGCCAGCAGAGGGACCGGGACTGACTCCTACGAGCAGTACTTC

J gene: TRBJ2-6
clone size: .
V gene: TRBV19
D gene: .
CDR3 protein: CASSLQGASGANVLTF
CDR3 DNA: TGTGCCAGTAGTTTGCAGGGTGCCTCTGGGGCCAACGTCCTGACTTTC

J gene: TRBJ2-3
clone size: .
V gene: TRBV6-5
D gene: .
CDR3 protein: CASTPVRTDTQYF
CDR3 DNA: TGTGCCAGCACCCCGGTCCGCACAGATACGCAGTATTTT

J gene: TRBJ2-4
clone size: .
V gene: TRBV7-2
D gene: .
CDR3 protein: CASSLSRQATNIQYF
CDR3 DNA: TGTGCCAGCAGCTTAAGTCGACAGGCGACGAACATTCAGTACTTC

J gene: TRBJ1-1
clone size: .
V gene: TRBV14
D gene: .
CDR3 protein: CASSRSQQTEAFF
CDR3 DNA: TGTGCCAGCAGCCGCAGCCAACAGACTGAAGCTTTCTTT

J gene: TRBJ2-1
clone size: .
V gene: TRBV20-1
D gene: .
CDR3 protein: CGVQGYNEQFF
CDR3 DNA: TGCGGAGTTCAGGGCTACAATGAGCAGTTCTTC

J gene: TRBJ1-1
clone size: .
V gene: TRBV7-9
D gene: .
CDR3 protein: CASSLAAGSNTEAFF
CDR3 DNA: TGTGCCAGCAGCTTAGCGGCAGGCTCGAACACTGAAGCTTTCTTT

J gene: TRBJ1-5
clone size: .
V gene: TRBV4-1
D gene: .
CDR3 protein: CASSQDFPSNQPQHF
CDR3 DNA: TGCGCCAGCAGCCAAGATTTTCCGTCCAATCAGCCCCAGCATTTT

J gene: TRBJ2-1
clone size: .
V gene: TRBV5-1
D gene: TRBD1
CDR3 protein: CASSLVGGDFNEQFF
CDR3 DNA: TGCGCCAGCAGCTTGGTAGGGGGCGACTTCAATGAGCAGTTCTTC

J gene: TRBJ2-1
clone size: .
V gene: TRBV5-4
D gene: TRBD2
CDR3 protein: CASSFRTSSYNEQFF
CDR3 DNA: TGTGCCAGCAGCTTCCGGACTAGCTCCTACAATGAGCAGTTCTTC

J gene: TRBJ1-4
clone size: once
V gene: TRBV3-1/TRBV3-2
D gene: TRBD1
CDR3 protein: CASTTGQGGEKLFF
CDR3 DNA: TGTGCCAGCACCACGGGACAGGGAGGGGAAAAACTGTTTTTT

J gene: TRBJ1-1
clone size: once
V gene: TRBV7-8
D gene: .
CDR3 protein: CASSISQTGRNTEAFF
CDR3 DNA: TGTGCCAGCAGCATATCGCAGACTGGAAGGAACACTGAAGCTTTCTTT

J gene: TRBJ1-6
clone size: .
V gene: TRBV7-2
D gene: TRBD1
CDR3 protein: CASSYRQGTLPLHF
CDR3 DNA: TGTGCCAGCAGCTACCGACAGGGTACGTTGCCCCTCCACTTT

J gene: TRBJ1-1
clone size: .
V gene: TRBV11-3
D gene: .
CDR3 protein: CASSSGGPTEAFF
CDR3 DNA: TGTGCCAGCAGCTCCGGAGGACCCACTGAAGCTTTCTTT

J gene: TRBJ2-7
clone size: .
V gene: TRBV7-6
D gene: .
CDR3 protein: CASSKRDEQYF
CDR3 DNA: TGTGCCAGCAGCAAGCGGGACGAGCAGTACTTC

J gene: TRBJ2-1
clone size: .
V gene: TRBV18
D gene: TRBD1
CDR3 protein: CASSPMTGSGNEQFF
CDR3 DNA: TGTGCCAGCTCACCCATGACAGGGTCCGGCAATGAGCAGTTCTTC

J gene: TRBJ1-6
clone size: once
V gene: TRBV4-3
D gene: TRBD1
CDR3 protein: CASSQETGVYSPLHF
CDR3 DNA: TGCGCCAGCAGCCAAGAGACAGGGGTATATTCACCCCTCCACTTT

J gene: TRBJ2-7
clone size: .
V gene: TRBV6-2/TRBV6-3
D gene: .
CDR3 protein: CASSYGGPSQYF
CDR3 DNA: TGTGCCAGCAGTTACGGAGGCCCCTCGCAGTACTTC

J gene: TRBJ2-2
clone size: .
V gene: TRBV7-2
D gene: .
CDR3 protein: CASTYSPGNTGELFF
CDR3 DNA: TGTGCCAGCACATACTCTCCGGGGAACACCGGGGAGCTGTTTTTT

J gene: TRBJ1-6
clone size: .
V gene: TRBV18
D gene: .
CDR3 protein: CASSPTGWGDSPLHF
CDR3 DNA: TGTGCCAGCTCACCAACGGGTTGGGGGGATTCACCCCTCCACTTT

J gene: TRBJ2-1
clone size: .
V gene: TRBV14
D gene: .
CDR3 protein: CASSQDQRQYQFF
CDR3 DNA: TGTGCCAGCAGCCAAGATCAAAGACAGTATCAGTTCTTC

J gene: TRBJ2-1
clone size: .
V gene: TRBV5-1
D gene: TRBD2
CDR3 protein: CASTRGSHGGNEQFF
CDR3 DNA: TGCGCCAGCACCCGAGGAAGCCACGGGGGGAATGAGCAGTTCTTC

J gene: TRBJ1-2
clone size: .
V gene: TRBV6-5
D gene: .
CDR3 protein: CASSYSRRGYGYTF
CDR3 DNA: TGTGCCAGCAGTTACTCGAGAAGGGGTTATGGCTACACCTTC

J gene: TRBJ1-5
clone size: .
V gene: TRBV5-8
D gene: .
CDR3 protein: CASSTLHGNQPQHF
CDR3 DNA: TGTGCCAGCAGCACCCTACACGGGAATCAGCCCCAGCATTTT

J gene: TRBJ1-1
clone size: .
V gene: TRBV5-5
D gene: .
CDR3 protein: CASSLGHRNTEAFF
CDR3 DNA: TGTGCCAGCAGCTTGGGCCACAGGAACACTGAAGCTTTCTTT

J gene: TRBJ2-1
clone size: .
V gene: TRBV6-5
D gene: .
CDR3 protein: CASSLQGGLDEQFF
CDR3 DNA: TGTGCCAGCAGTCTCCAGGGGGGTTTGGATGAGCAGTTCTTC

J gene: TRBJ1-3
clone size: .
V gene: TRBV3-1/TRBV3-2
D gene: .
CDR3 protein: CASCVTGEWDTIYF
CDR3 DNA: TGTGCCAGCTGCGTGACGGGGGAGTGGGACACCATATATTTT

J gene: TRBJ1-6
clone size: .
V gene: TRBV7-2
D gene: .
CDR3 protein: CASSPRGGGSPLHF
CDR3 DNA: TGTGCCAGCAGTCCCAGGGGTGGGGGTTCACCCCTCCACTTT

J gene: TRBJ2-5
clone size: .
V gene: TRBV11-2
D gene: TRBD2
CDR3 protein: CASSFSGGGTQYF
CDR3 DNA: TGTGCCAGCAGCTTTAGCGGGGGTGGGACCCAGTACTTC

J gene: TRBJ2-7
clone size: .
V gene: TRBV28
D gene: .
CDR3 protein: CASSWVPGYEQYF
CDR3 DNA: TGTGCCAGCAGCTGGGTCCCAGGCTACGAGCAGTACTTC

J gene: TRBJ1-5
clone size: few
V gene: TRBV28
D gene: .
CDR3 protein: CASSPHRLGINQPQHF
CDR3 DNA: TGTGCCAGCAGTCCACACAGGTTAGGAATTAATCAGCCCCAGCATTTT

J gene: TRBJ2-1
clone size: .
V gene: TRBV18
D gene: TRBD1
CDR3 protein: CASSPQGQGAGEQFF
CDR3 DNA: TGTGCCAGCTCACCACAGGGACAGGGGGCGGGTGAGCAGTTCTTC

J gene: TRBJ2-5
clone size: .
V gene: TRBV19
D gene: .
CDR3 protein: CASSPSGLAWETQYF
CDR3 DNA: TGTGCCAGTAGTCCGTCCGGGTTGGCTTGGGAGACCCAGTACTTC

J gene: TRBJ2-3
clone size: once
V gene: TRBV10-3
D gene: .
CDR3 protein: CAISEPSTDTQYF
CDR3 DNA: TGTGCCATCAGTGAGCCTAGCACAGATACGCAGTATTTT